This T cell receptor beta chain originates from a study of tumor-infiltrating lymphocytes in primary liver carcinoma. Study summary: Samples had roughly 3.65 to 7.5 million productive TCRbeta reads, comparable between tissue types. Study-wide results and limits: It was observed that only about 7.5-25% of the top clones appeared in every one of the five tumor regions. Tumor tissue displayed a significantly greater top-250-clone fraction than blood (p = 0.039).

The approximately 20-31 mg bulk tissue piece was not sorted before simultaneous RNA and DNA extraction. Patients in the cohort were treatment-naive and living with chronic HBV infection. Germline CDR1 and CDR2: MNHNS and SASEGT. The CDR3 consists of 14 residues. A remark on this clonotype: Its matching antigen is unknown. A much more abundant neighbour one base away suggests this may be a read error.

cDNA specific to TCR beta was made from roughly 500 ng of total RNA, with a constant-region primer employed for priming. Modified slightly, ARM-PCR produced TCR beta libraries over three nested multiplex PCR rounds. PCR rounds one and two used TRBV1-TRBV30 forward primers with a C-beta reverse primer for 10 cycles each. TCRdb reanalysed the multiplex PCR reads using MiXCR and keeps one entry per CDR3 protein. The sample includes about 110,000 distinct CDR3 sequences, around 60% seen only once; the top ten take about a tenth. Sequences were obtained from liver tumor tissue from sampling region 1. As for subset: tumor region T1, superior pole. The genes are TRBV6-1 and TRBJ2-7, with 9 positions matching TRBD2. The sequence came from an older woman with primary liver carcinoma and hepatitis B virus infection. The CDR3: CASKPGLAVYKQYF. The CDR3 DNA reads as TGTGCCAGCAAACCGGGACTAGCCGTCTACAAGCAGTACTTC.